Shown below are 32 T cell receptor beta chains from a single sample sequenced in a study of shared clonotypes between healthy human individuals. TCRdb keeps only in-frame clones here, not all; method: immunoSEQ multiplex PCR. The top ten hold 0.3% to 0.45% of the sample, which has over 2 million clones, 92% seen once. Sequencing was done on a sample of naive CD4+ T cells from PBMCs. Specified subset: CD45RA+ positively selected. Receptor source: a man aged 18 to 30 in good health. Some clones in this sample may be carry-over from other donors' samples.

A remark on this clone: Additional DNA sequences in this sample encode the identical CDR3. The chain couples TRBV7-2 to TRBJ2-1; D is perhaps TRBD2 (6 bases). CDR1 is SGHTA and CDR2 is FQGNSA in the germline V gene. The CDR3 is made up of 15 amino acids. V dropped 3 bases and J dropped 2 bases, with 11 bases sitting between them. The CDR3 region has the DNA TGTGCCAGCAGCTTTTCCCGCGGGACCTACAATGAGCAGTTCTTC. Translated, it gives CASSFSRGTYNEQFF.

This clone has only one observation. V is TRBV9 and J is TRBJ1-3; D gene ambiguous. Germline assignment: CDR1 SGDLS and CDR2 YYNGEE. Trimming took off 0 bases at V and 0 bases at J, with 10 bases between the two ends. The CDR3 contains 16 residues. The CDR3: CASSVAPGYSGNTIYF. The DNA for the CDR3 is TGTGCCAGCAGCGTAGCCCCCGGGTACTCTGGAAACACCATATATTTT. The full variable domain, completed using reference TRBV9 and TRBJ1-3, is DSGVTQTPKHLITATGQRVTLRCSPRSGDLSVYWYQQSLDQGLQFLIQYYNGEERAKGNILERFSAQQFPDLHSELNLSSLELGDSALYFCASSVAPGYSGNTIYFGEGSWLTVV.

CDR3 bases: TGTGCCAGCAGCCAAGTTCTGGGGAGCTCCTACGAGCAGTACTTC. It is translated as CASSQVLGSSYEQYF. The J gene is TRBJ2-7, the V gene TRBV4-2, with D tentatively TRBD2 (5 bases). Germline V gene data show CDR1 as LGHNA and CDR2 as YNFKEQ. Trimming pared 1 base from V and 0 bases from J, leaving 10 bases between. This CDR3 spans 15 amino acids.

J is TRBJ2-3 and V is TRBV2; D remains ambiguous. Germline CDR1 is SNHLY and CDR2 is FYNNEI. V was shortened by 6 bases and J by 2 bases, with 9 bases between the two germline ends. This CDR3 spans 13 amino acids. Written as DNA, the CDR3 is TGTGCCAGCAGGGCCCGAATCACAGATACGCAGTATTTT. As protein: CASRARITDTQYF.

This chain connects TRBV5-1 to TRBJ2-1, with unresolved D. CDR1 and CDR2 (germline): SGHRS, YFSETQ. V was clipped by 3 bases and J by 0 bases, with 7 bases between them. The CDR3 contains 14 residues. CDR3 region: CASSWESSYNEQFF. In DNA, the CDR3 is TGCGCCAGCAGCTGGGAATCCTCCTACAATGAGCAGTTCTTC.

The genes are TRBV7-3 and TRBJ2-4, with D perhaps matching TRBD2 (6 bases). CDR1 is SGHTA, CDR2 FQGTGA, per germline. V was clipped by 0 bases and J by 12 bases, with 21 bases between them. The CDR3 sequence is 16 residues long. The CDR3 DNA reads TGTGCCAGCAGCTTAACACCCGGGACTCCCCCCCGGGATCAGTACTTC. As protein: CASSLTPGTPPRDQYF.

The chain uses TRBV28 and TRBJ1-1; TRBD1 agrees at 7 bases. With V trimmed by 3 bases and J by 4 bases, 5 bases remained unmatched. Germline V lookup: CDR1 MDHEN, CDR2 SYDVKM. CDR3 length: 14 amino acids. For the CDR3, the DNA is TGTGCCAGCAGTTTTCCAGGGGGAGGCACTGAAGCTTTCTTT. This sequence encodes CASSFPGGGTEAFF.

The chain has TRBV28 and TRBJ1-2; D perhaps matches TRBD1 (5 bases). The CDR3 sequence is 15 residues long. The germline gives CDR1 MDHEN, CDR2 SYDVKM. V lost 4 bases, J lost 0 bases, and 12 bases lay in between. CDR3 DNA: TGTGCCAGCAGTTGGGGGACTGATACTAACTATGGCTACACCTTC. It specifies CASSWGTDTNYGYTF.

The chain couples TRBV19 to TRBJ2-3; a possible D gene is TRBD1 (5 bases). The CDR3 is 15 residues long. Trimming removed 7 bases at V and 1 base at J, with 15 bases between. Germline V gene sequence: CDR1 LNHDA, CDR2 SQIVND (reference sequence). The CDR3 loop is CASNGLTGRTDTQYF. In nucleotides, the CDR3 is TGTGCCAGTAATGGTCTTACAGGCCGCACAGATACGCAGTATTTT.

The chain couples TRBV2 to TRBJ2-6, with 10 nucleotides matching TRBD2. From germline, CDR1 is SNHLY and CDR2 FYNNEI. This CDR3 is built from 17 residues. V lost 7 bases to trimming and J lost 0 bases; unmatched junction nucleotides: 6. DNA of the CDR3: TGTGCCAGCACCCAGACTAGCGGGTACTCTGGGGCCAACGTCCTGACTTTC. Translated: CASTQTSGYSGANVLTF.

The chain is built from TRBV28 and TRBJ1-3; unclear D gene. The germline CDR1 and CDR2 sequences are MDHEN and SYDVKM. Trimming shortened V by 10 bases and J by 0 bases, and 19 bases separated the two germline ends. This CDR3 is built from 16 residues. CDR3 in amino acids: CATTVTADLSGNTIYF. The DNA for the CDR3 is TGTGCCACCACAGTCACGGCTGATCTCTCTGGAAACACCATATATTTT.

The V and J genes are TRBV27 and TRBJ2-5; D may correspond to TRBD1 or TRBD2 (6 bases each). Trimming removed 8 bases at V and 1 base at J, with 11 bases between. The germline gives CDR1 MNHEY, CDR2 SMNVEV (reference sequence). The CDR3 totals 13 residues. The DNA of the CDR3 is TGTGCCAGCGGGGGGCAACTCCAAGAGACCCAGTACTTC. Translated, it gives CASGGQLQETQYF.

The chain combines TRBV2 with TRBJ1-2; no clear D gene. Germline V gene lookup returns CDR1 SNHLY and CDR2 FYNNEI. This CDR3 region has 13 residues. Trimming pared 7 bases from V and 4 bases from J, leaving 13 bases between. CDR3 region: CASTLEEIYGYTF. CDR3 DNA: TGTGCCAGCACTCTAGAGGAGATCTATGGCTACACCTTC.

This sequence joins TRBV18 and TRBJ1-6, with TRBD1 as a possible D gene (6 bases). The CDR3 contains 13 residues. CDR1 and CDR2 from the germline V gene are KGHSH and LQKENI. Trimming cost V 3 bases and J 15 bases, with 15 bases left between them. In DNA form, the CDR3 reads TGTGCCAGCTCACCGGACAGACTGAGAGACCTCCACTTT. Translation gives CASSPDRLRDLHF.

Points on this clone: Other DNA sequences in the same sample also yield this CDR3. V is TRBV5-1 and J is TRBJ2-3; the match to TRBD2 covers 11 bases. V shed 1 base, J shed 3 bases, and the junction held 4 bases outside the gene matches. CDR1 is SGHRS, CDR2 YFSETQ, per germline. The CDR3 covers 16 residues. This CDR3 is CASSLLVAGGTDTQYF. CDR3 bases: TGCGCCAGCAGCTTGCTGGTAGCGGGAGGGACAGATACGCAGTATTTT.

The chain joins TRBV18 to TRBJ2-5, with D perhaps matching TRBD2 (5 bases). Germline values: CDR1 KGHSH, CDR2 LQKENI. This CDR3 is 14 amino acids long. V lost 3 bases and J lost 5, with 13 bases in between. CDR3 nucleotide sequence: TGTGCCAGCTCACCCTCAGGCAAGCGGGAGACCCAGTACTTC. Encoded protein: CASSPSGKRETQYF.

The rearrangement uses TRBV6-5 and TRBJ2-7; D is possibly TRBD1 (7 bases). V lost 10 bases to trimming and J lost 6 bases, with 22 bases between them. The CDR3 runs 14 residues. The germline gives CDR1 MNHEY, CDR2 SVGAGI. CDR3 DNA sequence: TGTGCCACGGGGGTACAGGGGATTTGGGGCGAGCAGTACTTC. Its protein is CATGVQGIWGEQYF.

V and J are TRBV2 and TRBJ2-3, with 7 bases identical to TRBD1. V lost 5 bases, J lost 1 base, and 9 bases stayed unmatched. The CDR3 consists of 16 residues. The germline CDR1 and CDR2 sequences are SNHLY and FYNNEI. CDR3 DNA sequence: TGTGCCAGCAGTAAGACAGGGCTAAGGGGCACAGATACGCAGTATTTT. Its protein product is CASSKTGLRGTDTQYF. The whole variable domain, filled in from reference TRBV2 and TRBJ2-3, reads EPEVTQTPSHQVTQMGQEVILRCVPISNHLYFYWYRQILGQKVEFLVSFYNNEISEKSEIFDDQFSVERPDGSNFTLKIRSTKLEDSAMYFCASSKTGLRGTDTQYFGPGTRLTVL.

The chain has TRBV29-1 and TRBJ1-3; the D is unclear. Germline CDR1 and CDR2: SQVTM and ANQGSEA. There are 12 residues in the CDR3. V was cut by 4 bases and J by 4 bases, with 8 bases left in between. CDR3 protein: CSVAGSGNTIYF. CDR3 DNA: TGCAGCGTTGCAGGCTCCGGAAACACCATATATTTT.

The chain is built from TRBV6-1 and TRBJ1-4; D gene ambiguous. The germline V gene encodes CDR1 MNHNS and CDR2 SASEGT. Trimming removed 2 bases at V and 0 bases at J, with 10 bases between. The CDR3 has 16 amino acids. In nucleotides, the CDR3 is TGTGCCAGCAGTGAATCTAGCTGGGCAACTAATGAAAAACTGTTTTTT. Amino acid sequence: CASSESSWATNEKLFF.

The genes are TRBV19 and TRBJ2-3; TRBD2 aligns across 8 bases. CDR1 is LNHDA and CDR2 is SQIVND in the germline V gene (reference sequence). The CDR3 has 14 residues. J gave up 1 base and V 6 bases, and 3 bases lay outside the gene matches. The CDR3 is CASSGRAGTDTQYF. CDR3 coding DNA: TGTGCCAGTAGCGGGAGGGCGGGCACAGATACGCAGTATTTT.

CDR3: CAKGWRGSGANVLTF. CDR3 nucleotide sequence: TGTGCCAAGGGCTGGCGGGGCTCTGGGGCCAACGTCCTGACTTTC. V is TRBV2 and J is TRBJ2-6, with a tentative D call TRBD2 (6 bases). The length of the CDR3 is 15 residues. V lost 10 bases, J lost 0 bases, and 13 bases lay in between. Germline V lookup: CDR1 SNHLY, CDR2 FYNNEI.

V and J are TRBV5-1 and TRBJ2-3, with D tentatively TRBD1 or TRBD2 (5 bases each). The CDR3 totals 14 residues. CDR1 is SGHRS, CDR2 YFSETQ, per germline. Trimming left V 0 bases short and J 6 bases short, with 11 bases between. The chain's CDR3 is CASSLVGETDTQYF. DNA for the CDR3: TGCGCCAGCAGCTTGGTGGGGGAGACGGATACGCAGTATTTT.

There are a few counts of this clone. The same CDR3 can be traced to other DNA sequences in this sample. The chain joins TRBV18 to TRBJ1-4, with a weak D call TRBD1 (5 bases). Looked up from germline, CDR1 is KGHSH and CDR2 is LQKENI. V was cut by 0 bases and J by 8 bases, with 10 bases left in between. The CDR3 loop spans 14 amino acids. Here the CDR3 DNA reads TGTGCCAGCTCACCACCGGCAGGGAACGAAAAACTGTTTTTT. Encoded protein: CASSPPAGNEKLFF.

The V gene is TRBV2, the J gene TRBJ2-7; TRBD2 matches at 14 bases. The trim removed 5 bases at V and 3 bases at J, leaving 3 bases unmatched. Germline V gene data show CDR1 as SNHLY and CDR2 as FYNNEI. The CDR3 has 15 amino acids. CDR3 nucleotide sequence: TGTGCCAGCAGTCAAGGACTAGCGGGAGGCTACGAGCAGTACTTC. Protein sequence: CASSQGLAGGYEQYF.

As regards this clone: This sample includes further DNA sequences coding for the same CDR3. The V call is TRBV5-5, the J call TRBJ1-2; D is undetermined. The CDR3 contains 12 residues. Trimming pared 0 bases from V and 3 bases from J, leaving 3 bases between. Germline V CDR1 and CDR2: SGHKS, YYEKEE (reference sequence). Written as DNA, the CDR3 is TGTGCCAGCAGCTTGGGGGACTATGGCTACACCTTC. Translated: CASSLGDYGYTF.

Here the CDR3 reads CASSQVTGWQFF. In DNA form, the CDR3 reads TGCGCCAGCAGCCAAGTAACAGGGTGGCAGTTCTTC. The chain has TRBV4-1 and TRBJ2-1; weak D call: TRBD1 (6 bases). V shed 1 base and J shed 12 bases, with 10 bases lying between them. The CDR3 runs to 12 residues. Germline CDR1 and CDR2: MGHRA and YSYEKL.

The gene calls are TRBV30 and TRBJ2-4; D remains unclear. CDR3 length: 15 residues. The germline V gene has CDR1 GTSNPN and CDR2 SVGIG (reference sequence). Trimming pared 0 bases from V and 1 base from J, leaving 10 bases between. CDR3 residues: CAWSVGLGAKNIQYF. CDR3 DNA sequence: TGTGCCTGGAGTGTGGGTTTGGGGGCCAAAAACATTCAGTACTTC.

This chain joins TRBV7-9 and TRBJ2-7; 12 bases fit TRBD2. Germline assignment: CDR1 SEHNR and CDR2 FQNEAQ (reference sequence). J lost 7 bases, V lost 0 bases, and 7 bases had no gene match. The CDR3 sequence is 16 residues long. In nucleotides, the CDR3 is TGTGCCAGCAGCTTAGCTTCGGCTAGCGGGAGGGATGAGCAGTACTTC. This codes for CASSLASASGRDEQYF.

The sample holds one count of this clone. The V gene is TRBV27, the J gene TRBJ2-4, with 7 bases matching TRBD1. The CDR3 loop spans 17 amino acids. CDR1 and CDR2 from the germline V gene are MNHEY and SMNVEV (reference sequence). J lost 1 base, V lost 8 bases, and 14 bases had no gene match. The CDR3 DNA sequence: TGTGCCAGCGCGAAAGACAGGGTGAATTCGGCCAAAAACATTCAGTACTTC. Translated, it gives CASAKDRVNSAKNIQYF.

This chain links TRBV5-1 with TRBJ2-1; 10 positions agree with TRBD2. The CDR3 consists of 19 residues. V lost 3 bases, J lost 6 bases, and 18 bases stayed unmatched. Per germline, CDR1 SGHRS and CDR2 YFSETQ. CDR3 coding DNA: TGCGCCAGCAGCTGGCCCAAGCCTCCCCTAGCGGGAGAGCCCAATGAGCAGTTCTTC. This translates into CASSWPKPPLAGEPNEQFF.

The chain has TRBV5-4 and TRBJ2-7; the D gene is possibly TRBD2 (5 bases). The CDR3 is 14 amino acids. Germline loops: CDR1 SGHNT, CDR2 YYREEE (reference sequence). V was trimmed by 5 bases and J by 2 bases, leaving 14 bases between them. The CDR3 spells CASSYERLTYEQYF. The CDR3 nucleotides are TGTGCCAGCAGTTATGAGCGGTTAACCTACGAGCAGTACTTC.